This T cell receptor (beta chain) is from a study of blood T cell repertoires in COVID-19. Study details: T cells, B-cell-depleted T cells, or PBMCs provided the cDNA or gDNA that served as material.

Measured with immunoSEQ multiplex PCR; TCRdb has only the in-frame clones, and not every one. The sample yields 100,000 to 150,000 clones, more than 65% seen once. This clone was recorded once. Sequenced input: peripheral blood. The receptor comes from a woman aged 70-85 years with acute or convalescent COVID-19.

CDR3 sequence: CASSSPLAGGYNEQFF. For the CDR3, the DNA is TGTGCCAGCAGCTCGCCACTAGCGGGGGGTTACAATGAGCAGTTCTTC. The V call is TRBV7-6, the J call TRBJ2-1; 12 positions agree with TRBD2. J lost 4 bases, V lost 4 bases, and 5 bases had no gene match. CDR1 and CDR2 from the germline V gene are SGHVS and FNYEAQ. The CDR3 is 16 residues long.